Shown below are 13 T cell receptor beta chains from a single sample sequenced in a study. Via MiXCR, TCRdb re-called the RT-PCR reads, giving one row per CDR3 protein. Among about 680,000 distinct CDR3 sequences listed, approximately 15% were seen once. What was sequenced was memory CD4+ T cells from blood. The receptors shown here come from a female donor in good health, serving as a healthy control.

This clonotype came up many times. The V and J genes are TRBV20-1 and TRBJ1-5, with 8 bases matching TRBD1. J gave up 1 base and V 4 bases, and 9 bases lay outside the gene matches. CDR1 and CDR2 from the germline V gene are DFQATT and SNEGSKA (reference sequence). CDR3 length equals 16 residues. CDR3 sequence reads: CSAKERTGRSNQPQHF. In DNA form, the CDR3 reads TGCAGTGCTAAGGAAAGGACAGGGAGAAGCAATCAGCCCCAGCATTTT.

The DNA for the CDR3 is TGTGCCAGCACAACCAGGACTAGCGTGGGCGAGCAGTACTTC. Its protein product is CASTTRTSVGEQYF. This chain links TRBV5-6 with TRBJ2-7; TRBD2 matches 9 bases. Germline trimming cut 6 bases from V and 6 bases from J; bases unmatched to any gene: 10. The CDR3 has 14 residues. Germline CDR1 SGHDT, CDR2 YYEEEE.

The rearrangement joins TRBV19 to TRBJ2-7, with 11 bases identical to TRBD2. Looked up from germline, CDR1 is LNHDA and CDR2 is SQIVND (reference sequence). The length of the CDR3 is 14 residues. V shed 6 bases, J shed 7 bases, and the junction held 8 bases outside the gene matches. CDR3 protein: CASSPTSGSGEQYF. In DNA form, the CDR3 reads TGTGCCAGTAGCCCCACTAGCGGGAGTGGTGAGCAGTACTTC.

This chain joins TRBV7-9 and TRBJ1-2; D call uncertain. The V gene's germline CDR1 is SEHNR and CDR2 FQNEAQ (reference sequence). The CDR3 is 14 residues long. Deletions cut 5 bases from V and 8 bases from J, with 18 bases between. The CDR3 nucleotides read TGTGCCAGCAGCCGAGCTACAGCAGGTGGAGGCTACACCTTC. As protein: CASSRATAGGGYTF.

This clonotype was counted only a few times. The chain recombines TRBV18 with TRBJ2-5; TRBD2 matches 11 bases. With 4 bases clipped from V and 1 base from J, the junction kept 5 bases outside the gene matches. The CDR3 extends over 16 amino acids. Germline V gene sequence: CDR1 KGHSH, CDR2 LQKENI. CDR3 protein: CASSLGTSGFQETQYF. CDR3 DNA sequence: TGTGCCAGCTCACTAGGGACTAGCGGCTTCCAAGAGACCCAGTACTTC. Supplemented by reference TRBV18 and TRBJ2-5, the full variable domain reads NAGVMQNPRHLVRRRGQEARLRCSPMKGHSHVYWYRQLPEEGLKFMVYLQKENIIDESGMPKERFSAEFPKEGPSILRIQQVVRGDSAAYFCASSLGTSGFQETQYFGPGTRLLVL.

This clonotype was detected a few times. The V and J genes are TRBV5-1 and TRBJ2-1, with 10 positions matching TRBD2. The junction had 10 bases not matched to a gene; V was cut back by 1 base and J by 9 bases. Germline CDR1 and CDR2: SGHRS and YFSETQ. CDR3 length: 16 residues. The CDR3 is CASSLQAPSGSTEQFF. The CDR3 nucleotides are TGCGCCAGCAGCTTGCAAGCGCCTAGCGGGAGTACTGAGCAGTTCTTC.

The V and J genes are TRBV5-6 and TRBJ1-1, with no clear D. The V and J ends lost 0 bases and 4 bases respectively, with 13 bases between them. Germline CDR1 reads SGHDT; CDR2 reads YYEEEE. This CDR3 has 15 amino acids. The CDR3 DNA reads as TGTGCCAGCAGCTTGGAGTATACAGCACTCACTGAAGCTTTCTTT. Its translation is CASSLEYTALTEAFF.

This clonotype was picked up many times. V is TRBV6-5 and J is TRBJ2-1, with no clear D. Trimming took off 0 bases at V and 0 bases at J, with 9 bases between the two ends. Germline values: CDR1 MNHEY, CDR2 SVGAGI. This CDR3 spans 16 amino acids. CDR3 region: CASSYSVSGSYNEQFF. In DNA, the CDR3 is TGTGCCAGCAGTTACTCAGTTTCGGGCTCCTACAATGAGCAGTTCTTC.

This clonotype has at least ten counts. The chain couples TRBV12-3 or TRBV12-4 to TRBJ2-2, with D unclear. The CDR3 covers 14 residues. V shed 7 bases and J shed 1 base, with 10 bases lying between them. The chain's CDR3 is CASTLSKNTGELFF. The DNA of the CDR3 is TGTGCCAGCACCCTGTCGAAGAACACCGGGGAGCTGTTTTTT.

This clonotype was observed at least ten times. J is TRBJ2-7 and V is TRBV5-1; 8 bases are shared with TRBD2. The CDR3 consists of 16 residues. V was pared by 4 bases and J by 1 base, with 10 bases of the junction left unmatched. Germline CDR1 and CDR2: SGHRS and YFSETQ. CDR3 DNA: TGCGCCAGCAGCCCTCGTGGTAGCGGGGCGTCCTACGAGCAGTACTTC. This encodes CASSPRGSGASYEQYF.

This clonotype was observed a handful of times. V gene TRBV10-3 combines with J gene TRBJ1-2, with a possible D match to TRBD1 (5 bases). The CDR3 has 11 residues. Germline V gene lookup returns CDR1 ENHRY and CDR2 SYGVKD. V was trimmed by 11 bases and J by 6 bases, leaving 13 bases between them. The CDR3 coding sequence is TGTGCCTCCAGGGCAGGAGATGGCTACACCTTC. Protein product: CASRAGDGYTF.

This sequence joins TRBV9 and TRBJ2-7, with D perhaps matching TRBD2 (5 bases). Germline loops: CDR1 SGDLS, CDR2 YYNGEE. CDR3 size: 14 residues. The ends were cut back, 0 bases at V and 7 bases at J, with 14 bases in the middle. The DNA of the CDR3 is TGTGCCAGCAGCGTAGCCTCGGGGATCGGGGAGCAGTACTTC. It is translated as CASSVASGIGEQYF.

This clonotype was seen a handful of times. The V and J genes are TRBV12-3 or TRBV12-4 and TRBJ2-1; D is ambiguous. V was shortened by 5 bases and J by 8 bases, with 7 bases between the two germline ends. The CDR3 loop spans 11 amino acids. CDR3 sequence: CASSPSHEQFF. The CDR3 DNA reads as TGTGCCAGCAGTCCCTCGCATGAGCAGTTCTTC.